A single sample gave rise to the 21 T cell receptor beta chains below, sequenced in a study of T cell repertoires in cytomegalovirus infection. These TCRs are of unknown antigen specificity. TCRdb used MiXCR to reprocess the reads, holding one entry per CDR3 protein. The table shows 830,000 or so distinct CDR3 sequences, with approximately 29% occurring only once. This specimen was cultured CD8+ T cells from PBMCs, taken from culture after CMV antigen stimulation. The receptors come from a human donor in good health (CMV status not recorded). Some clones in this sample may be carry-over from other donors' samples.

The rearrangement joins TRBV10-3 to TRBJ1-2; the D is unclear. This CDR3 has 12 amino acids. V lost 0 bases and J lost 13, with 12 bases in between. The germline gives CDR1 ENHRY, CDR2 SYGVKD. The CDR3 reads CAISESGGSGTF. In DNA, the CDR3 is TGTGCCATCAGTGAGTCGGGAGGCAGTGGCACCTTC.

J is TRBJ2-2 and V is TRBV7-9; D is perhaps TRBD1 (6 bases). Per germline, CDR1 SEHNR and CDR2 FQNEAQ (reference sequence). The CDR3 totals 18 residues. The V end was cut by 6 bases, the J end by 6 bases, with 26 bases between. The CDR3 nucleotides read TGTGCCAGCAGTCCCAGGGGCCAGGGTCCGCGAGGTTCCGGGGAGCTGTTTTTT. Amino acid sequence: CASSPRGQGPRGSGELFF.

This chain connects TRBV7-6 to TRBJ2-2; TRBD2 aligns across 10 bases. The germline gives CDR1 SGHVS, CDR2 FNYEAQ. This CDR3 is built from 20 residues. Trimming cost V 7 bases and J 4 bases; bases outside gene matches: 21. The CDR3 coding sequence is TGTGCCAGCACCATTTACCCCCAGGAAGCGGGGGGGCTCGGCACCGGGGAGCTGTTTTTT. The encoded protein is CASTIYPQEAGGLGTGELFF.

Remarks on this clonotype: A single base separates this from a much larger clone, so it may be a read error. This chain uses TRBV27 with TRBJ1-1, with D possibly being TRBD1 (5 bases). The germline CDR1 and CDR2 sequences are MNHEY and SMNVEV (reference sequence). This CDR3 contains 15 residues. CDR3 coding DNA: TGTGCCAGCAGTTTAGGGGGAAACATGAACACTGAAGCTTGCTTT. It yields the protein CASSLGGNMNTEACF.

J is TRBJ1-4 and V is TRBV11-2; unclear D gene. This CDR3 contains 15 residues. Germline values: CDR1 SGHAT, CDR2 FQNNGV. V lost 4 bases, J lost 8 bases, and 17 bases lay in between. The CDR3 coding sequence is TGTGCCAGCAGCTCCTTTTATCGACCGGGGGAAAAACTGTTTTTT. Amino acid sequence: CASSSFYRPGEKLFF. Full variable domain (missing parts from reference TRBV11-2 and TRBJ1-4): EAGVAQSPRYKIIEKRQSVAFWCNPISGHATLYWYQQILGQGPKLLIQFQNNGVVDDSQLPKDRFSAERLKGVDSTLKIQPAKLEDSAVYLCASSSFYRPGEKLFFGSGTQLSVL.

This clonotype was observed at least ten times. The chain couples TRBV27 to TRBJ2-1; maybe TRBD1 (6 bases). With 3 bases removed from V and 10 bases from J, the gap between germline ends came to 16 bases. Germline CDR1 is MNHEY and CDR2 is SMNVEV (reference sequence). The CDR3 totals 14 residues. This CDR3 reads CASSLGAGLVEQFF. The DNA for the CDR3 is TGTGCCAGCAGTTTGGGGGCAGGGCTCGTGGAGCAGTTCTTC.

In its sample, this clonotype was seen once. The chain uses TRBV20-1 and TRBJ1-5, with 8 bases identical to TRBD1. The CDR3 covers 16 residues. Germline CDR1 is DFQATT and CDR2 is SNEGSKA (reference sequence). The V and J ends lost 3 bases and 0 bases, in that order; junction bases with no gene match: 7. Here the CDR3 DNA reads TGCAGTGCTAGCGGGACAGGTGATTATAGCAATCAGCCCCAGCATTTT. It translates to CSASGTGDYSNQPQHF.

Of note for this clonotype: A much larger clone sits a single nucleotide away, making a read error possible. The CDR3 is CTSSSEAGATTQYF. The CDR3 DNA sequence: TGTACCAGCAGCTCTGAAGCGGGGGCCACGACCCAGTACTTC. The chain carries TRBV7-6 and TRBJ2-5; 8 bases fit TRBD2. CDR3 length equals 14 residues. CDR1 is SGHVS and CDR2 is FNYEAQ in the germline V gene.

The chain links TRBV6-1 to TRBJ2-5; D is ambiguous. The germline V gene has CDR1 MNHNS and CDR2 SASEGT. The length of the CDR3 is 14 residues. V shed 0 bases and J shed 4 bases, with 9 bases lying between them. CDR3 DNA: TGTGCCAGCAGTGAAGCACCGGTTGGAGAGACCCAGTACTTC. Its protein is CASSEAPVGETQYF.

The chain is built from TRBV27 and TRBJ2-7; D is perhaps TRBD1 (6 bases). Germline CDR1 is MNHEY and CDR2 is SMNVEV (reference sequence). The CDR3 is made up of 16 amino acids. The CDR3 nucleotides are TGTGTCACCTTATTCTTACAACCCGGGACAACCTACGAGCAGTACGTC. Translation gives CVTLFLQPGTTYEQYV.

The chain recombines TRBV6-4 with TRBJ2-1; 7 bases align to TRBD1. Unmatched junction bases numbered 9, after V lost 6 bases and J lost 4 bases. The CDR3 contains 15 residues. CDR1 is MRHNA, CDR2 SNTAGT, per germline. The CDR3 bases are TGTGCCAGCAGGCAAACAGGGGTAATTTACAATGAGCAGTTCTTC. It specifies CASRQTGVIYNEQFF.

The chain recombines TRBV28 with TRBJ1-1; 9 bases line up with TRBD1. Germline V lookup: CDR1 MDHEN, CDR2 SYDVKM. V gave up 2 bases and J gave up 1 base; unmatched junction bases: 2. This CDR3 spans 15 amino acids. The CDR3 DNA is TGTGCCAGCAGTTTAGTGGACAGGGGGAACACTGAAGCTTTCTTT. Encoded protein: CASSLVDRGNTEAFF.

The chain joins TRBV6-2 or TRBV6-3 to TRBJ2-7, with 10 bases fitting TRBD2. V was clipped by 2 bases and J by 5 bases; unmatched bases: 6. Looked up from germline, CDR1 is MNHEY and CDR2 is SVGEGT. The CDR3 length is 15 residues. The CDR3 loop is CASSYQRGGLDEQYV. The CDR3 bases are TGTGCCAGCAGTTACCAGCGGGGGGGCTTGGACGAGCAGTACGTC.

The DNA of the CDR3 is TGTGCCAGCAGTGAAGGCTTGCATTCTGGAAACACCATATATTTT. Its translation: CASSEGLHSGNTIYF. The J gene is TRBJ1-3, the V gene TRBV2, with D hard to call. Germline CDR1 SNHLY, CDR2 FYNNEI. V was cut by 1 base and J by 1 base, with 8 bases left in between. The CDR3 covers 15 residues.

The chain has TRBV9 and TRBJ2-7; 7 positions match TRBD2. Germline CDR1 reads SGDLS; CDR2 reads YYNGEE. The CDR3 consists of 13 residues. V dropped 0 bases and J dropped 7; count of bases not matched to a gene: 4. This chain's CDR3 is CASSVGKGGEQYV. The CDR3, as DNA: TGTGCCAGCAGCGTAGGTAAGGGAGGGGAGCAGTACGTC.

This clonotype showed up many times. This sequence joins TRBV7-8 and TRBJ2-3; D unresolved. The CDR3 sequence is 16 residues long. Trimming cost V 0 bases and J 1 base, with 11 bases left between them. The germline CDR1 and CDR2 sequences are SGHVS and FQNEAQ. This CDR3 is CASSLALGSRTDTQYF. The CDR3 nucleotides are TGTGCCAGCAGCTTAGCGCTCGGCAGCCGCACAGATACGCAGTATTTT. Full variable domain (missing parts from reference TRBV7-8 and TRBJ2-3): GAGVSQSPRYKVAKRGQDVALRCDPISGHVSLFWYQQALGQGPEFLTYFQNEAQLDKSGLPSDRFFAERPEGSVSTLKIQRTQQEDSAVYLCASSLALGSRTDTQYFGPGTRLTVL.

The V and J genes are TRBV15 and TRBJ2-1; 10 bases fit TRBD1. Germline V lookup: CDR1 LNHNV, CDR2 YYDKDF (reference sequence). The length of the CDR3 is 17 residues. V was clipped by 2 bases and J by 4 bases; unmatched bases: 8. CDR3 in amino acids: CATSRNPGQGRYNEQFF. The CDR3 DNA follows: TGTGCCACCAGCAGAAACCCGGGACAGGGGAGATACAATGAGCAGTTCTTC. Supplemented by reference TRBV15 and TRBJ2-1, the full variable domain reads DAMVIQNPRYQVTQFGKPVTLSCSQTLNHNVMYWYQQKSSQAPKLLFHYYDKDFNNEADTPDNFQSRRPNTSFCFLDIRSPGLGDTAMYLCATSRNPGQGRYNEQFFGPGTRLTVL.

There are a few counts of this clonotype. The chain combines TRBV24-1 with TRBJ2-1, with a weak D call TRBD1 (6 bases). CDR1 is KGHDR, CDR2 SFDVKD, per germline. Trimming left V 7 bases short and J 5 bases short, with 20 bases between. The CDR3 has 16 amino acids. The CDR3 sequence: CATREDSRVGHNEQFF. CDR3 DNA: TGTGCCACCAGAGAGGACAGCCGCGTGGGGCACAATGAGCAGTTCTTC.

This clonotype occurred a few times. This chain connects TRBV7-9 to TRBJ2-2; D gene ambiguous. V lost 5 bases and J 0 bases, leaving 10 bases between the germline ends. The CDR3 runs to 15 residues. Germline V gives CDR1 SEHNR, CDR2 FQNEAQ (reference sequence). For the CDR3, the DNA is TGTGCCAGCAGCCCCCCTACCTCGAACACCGGGGAGCTGTTTTTT. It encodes CASSPPTSNTGELFF.

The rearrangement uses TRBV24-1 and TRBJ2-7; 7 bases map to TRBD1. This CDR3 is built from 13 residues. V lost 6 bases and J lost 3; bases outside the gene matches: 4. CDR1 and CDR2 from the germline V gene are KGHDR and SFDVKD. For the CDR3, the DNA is TGTGCCACCAGTCCCCGGGACAGCTACGAGCAGTACTTC. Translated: CATSPRDSYEQYF.

The CDR3 sequence is CATSDRGGDQPQHF. The CDR3 DNA reads as TGTGCCACCAGTGATCGAGGGGGGGATCAGCCCCAGCATTTT. The rearrangement uses TRBV24-1 and TRBJ1-5; D might be TRBD1 (6 bases). Trimming shortened V by 3 bases and J by 5 bases, and 10 bases separated the two germline ends. Germline V gene lookup returns CDR1 KGHDR and CDR2 SFDVKD. The CDR3 length is 14 residues.